Below, 4 T cell receptor beta chains from the same sample are listed, as sequenced in a study of blood T cell repertoires in COVID-19. Clones were sequenced by immunoSEQ multiplex PCR, and TCRdb holds only the in-frame ones, with some missing. This table has over 200,000 clones, around four fifths appearing once. Material for sequencing was peripheral blood. The source is a woman at least 80 years old with active or convalescent COVID-19.

J is TRBJ2-2 and V is TRBV7-3; 12 positions match TRBD2. The CDR3 extends over 18 amino acids. After removal of 1 base from V and 3 bases from J, the junction contained 6 bases not matched to a gene. Germline CDR1 reads SGHTA; CDR2 reads FQGTGA. The CDR3 coding sequence is TGTGCCAGCAGCTTAATTGGACTAGCGGGATCATACACCGGGGAGCTGTTTTTT. Its translation: CASSLIGLAGSYTGELFF.

The V gene is TRBV5-1, the J gene TRBJ2-5; 13 nucleotides align to TRBD2. The CDR3 sequence is 14 residues long. Germline lookup yields CDR1 SGHRS and CDR2 YFSETQ. Losses at the gene ends were 3 bases for V and 5 bases for J; bases not matched to a gene: 1. The CDR3 protein is CASSSGLAGETQYF. DNA of the CDR3: TGCGCCAGCAGCTCGGGACTAGCGGGGGAGACCCAGTACTTC.

The chain employs TRBV7-9 and TRBJ2-7; TRBD2 matches 11 bases. The CDR3 has 15 amino acids. V gave up 6 bases and J gave up 7 bases; unmatched junction bases: 11. Germline CDR1 is SEHNR and CDR2 is FQNEAQ (reference sequence). CDR3 DNA: TGTGCCAGCAGGCCTAGCGGGGGGTACTACGTGGAGCAGTACTTC. It yields the protein CASRPSGGYYVEQYF.

V and J are TRBV25-1 and TRBJ2-1; maybe TRBD2 (5 bases). The V gene's germline CDR1 is MGHDK and CDR2 SYGVNS. The CDR3 consists of 15 residues. Trimming shortened V by 6 bases and J by 2 bases, and 14 bases separated the two germline ends. As DNA, the CDR3 is TGTGCCAGCAGCCGCTGGGAGAAGCCCTACAATGAGCAGTTCTTC. Amino acids: CASSRWEKPYNEQFF. Full variable domain (missing parts from reference TRBV25-1 and TRBJ2-1): EADIYQTPRYLVIGTGKKITLECSQTMGHDKMYWYQQDPGMELHLIHYSYGVNSTEKGDLSSESTVSRIRTEHFPLTLESARPSHTSQYLCASSRWEKPYNEQFFGPGTRLTVL.